This T cell receptor (beta chain) was captured by sequencing in a study of shared T cell receptors in the human thymus. Trimming took 4 bases from V and 5 from J; bases not matched to a gene: 9. This CDR3 comprises 14 residues. The germline V gene encodes CDR1 SGHRS and CDR2 YFSETQ. Using immunoSEQ multiplex PCR, the repertoire was profiled, and TCRdb retains in-frame clones only, with some absent. The repertoire holds hundreds of thousands of clones, more than 75% seen once, with 0.0095% to 0.011% in the top ten. This sample also belongs to another study, concerning human thymus T cells. That paper notes: There were highly overlapping thymic repertoires among unrelated individuals, as related research reported.

This chain links TRBV5-1 with TRBJ2-7; 7 bases are a match to TRBD2. Sequencing used thymocytes. The TCR sequence derives from a boy younger than two with a congenital heart defect. CDR3 amino acids: CASSAARDYHEQYF. CDR3 DNA: TGCGCCAGCAGCGCGGCGCGGGACTACCACGAGCAGTACTTC.